This TCR beta chain was profiled in a study of T cell repertoires in cytomegalovirus infection. MiXCR, applied by TCRdb to the reads, yields one record per CDR3 protein. Here the sample spans about 100,000 distinct CDR3 sequences, more than 20% being singletons. The germline V gene encodes CDR1 SEHNR and CDR2 FQNEAQ (reference sequence). This CDR3 is built from 14 residues. V was pared by 0 bases and J by 2 bases, with 7 bases between. In its sample, this clonotype was seen many times. This receptor was identified in a human donor in good health (CMV status not recorded). Some clones in this sample may be carry-over from other donors' samples. Sequencing input: CD8+ T cells from PBMCs. V usage is TRBV7-9 and J usage is TRBJ1-2, with D uncertain. This chain's CDR3 is CASSLAGSNYGYTF. The CDR3 DNA reads as TGTGCCAGCAGCTTAGCGGGGTCGAACTATGGCTACACCTTC. The full variable domain, completed using reference TRBV7-9 and TRBJ1-2, is DTGVSQNPRHKITKRGQNVTFRCDPISEHNRLYWYRQTLGQGPEFLTYFQNEAQLEKSRLLSDRFSAERPKGSFSTLEIQRTEQGDSAMYLCASSLAGSNYGYTFGSGTRLTVV.